Listed below are T cell receptor beta chains from one sample, sequenced in a study of T cell responses to AZD1222 COVID-19 vaccine. The table came from immunoSEQ multiplex PCR; TCRdb's copy has only in-frame clones and leaves some out. This table holds around 45,000 clones, 90% found once. Sequences were derived from peripheral blood, sampled 28 days after the second AZD1222 dose. These receptors came from an adult who received the AZD1222 COVID-19 vaccine. Both conserved end residues are part of each CDR3. Clone sizes are given selectively: once, few, many, or a class where the clone is expanded.

v_gene: TRBV6-2/TRBV6-3
abundance: NA
j_gene: TRBJ2-1
CDR3aa: CASSPPGNEQFF

v_gene: TRBV5-1
abundance: NA
j_gene: TRBJ2-1
CDR3aa: CASSPGNLAGTSSYNEQFF

v_gene: TRBV9
abundance: NA
j_gene: TRBJ2-5
CDR3aa: CASSVGTSGETQYF

v_gene: TRBV19
abundance: NA
j_gene: TRBJ1-1
CDR3aa: CASSIKTNTEAFF

v_gene: TRBV6-6
abundance: NA
j_gene: TRBJ2-1
CDR3aa: CASSSPGLGSYNEQFF

v_gene: TRBV23-1
abundance: NA
j_gene: TRBJ1-6
CDR3aa: CASGRQGNSPLHF

v_gene: TRBV3-1/TRBV3-2
abundance: NA
j_gene: TRBJ2-7
CDR3aa: CASSQGAGTSHEQYF

v_gene: TRBV9
abundance: NA
j_gene: TRBJ1-1
CDR3aa: CASSVGGQLMNTEAFF

v_gene: TRBV7-9
abundance: NA
j_gene: TRBJ1-1
CDR3aa: CASSLQPPNTEAFF

v_gene: TRBV6-4
abundance: NA
j_gene: TRBJ2-3
CDR3aa: CASSDGGAVTDTQYF

v_gene: TRBV3-1/TRBV3-2
abundance: NA
j_gene: TRBJ2-3
CDR3aa: CASSQAAGRADTQYF

v_gene: TRBV6-2/TRBV6-3
abundance: NA
j_gene: TRBJ2-7
CDR3aa: CASSPESGPAVYEQYF

v_gene: TRBV11-2
abundance: NA
j_gene: TRBJ1-2
CDR3aa: CASSEGWGDYGYTF

v_gene: TRBV20-1
abundance: NA
j_gene: TRBJ1-4
CDR3aa: CSASFSVAEKLFF

v_gene: TRBV19
abundance: NA
j_gene: TRBJ1-5
CDR3aa: CASSTGRNQPQHF

v_gene: TRBV3-1/TRBV3-2
abundance: NA
j_gene: TRBJ2-7
CDR3aa: CASSQRGQGTSYEQYF

v_gene: TRBV7-9
abundance: NA
j_gene: TRBJ1-3
CDR3aa: CASSPAVLENTIYF

v_gene: TRBV6-5
abundance: NA
j_gene: TRBJ2-7
CDR3aa: CASNNGEGNYEQYF

v_gene: TRBV2
abundance: once
j_gene: TRBJ2-7
CDR3aa: CASSDLTSGDLSSYEQYF

v_gene: TRBV6-5
abundance: NA
j_gene: TRBJ1-5
CDR3aa: CASTGTGVRQPQHF

v_gene: TRBV9
abundance: NA
j_gene: TRBJ2-3
CDR3aa: CASSGNPSGGRTDTQYF

v_gene: TRBV7-9
abundance: few
j_gene: TRBJ1-4
CDR3aa: CASRGYNEKLFF

v_gene: TRBV7-7
abundance: NA
j_gene: TRBJ2-5
CDR3aa: CASSLDRDETQYF

v_gene: TRBV14
abundance: NA
j_gene: TRBJ2-7
CDR3aa: CASSQVRGHEQYF

v_gene: TRBV6-5
abundance: NA
j_gene: TRBJ1-6
CDR3aa: CASRHTTGTNSPLHF

v_gene: TRBV7-2
abundance: NA
j_gene: TRBJ1-1
CDR3aa: CASSLNPGTGGTEAFF

v_gene: TRBV19
abundance: NA
j_gene: TRBJ1-3
CDR3aa: CASRASSGNTIYF

v_gene: TRBV7-9
abundance: NA
j_gene: TRBJ2-5
CDR3aa: CASSLRLAHQETQYF

v_gene: TRBV19
abundance: few
j_gene: TRBJ1-1
CDR3aa: CASSIVQGTEAFF

v_gene: TRBV6-5
abundance: NA
j_gene: TRBJ2-3
CDR3aa: CASSYSRFGATDTQYF

v_gene: TRBV9
abundance: NA
j_gene: TRBJ1-3
CDR3aa: CASSVTQTRGNTIYF

v_gene: TRBV4-1
abundance: NA
j_gene: TRBJ2-1
CDR3aa: CASSQPTRLAGGGPQGYEQFF

v_gene: TRBV2
abundance: NA
j_gene: TRBJ1-4
CDR3aa: CASRGSGHEKLFF

v_gene: TRBV7-9
abundance: NA
j_gene: TRBJ1-6
CDR3aa: CASSLGGDSPLHF

v_gene: TRBV27
abundance: once
j_gene: TRBJ2-1
CDR3aa: CASGGRGGSSYNEQFF

v_gene: TRBV15
abundance: NA
j_gene: TRBJ2-3
CDR3aa: CATSMGVLAGSSTDTQYF

v_gene: TRBV4-2
abundance: once
j_gene: TRBJ2-2
CDR3aa: CASSPPRGPENTGELFF

v_gene: TRBV19
abundance: NA
j_gene: TRBJ1-1
CDR3aa: CASRSGGGGNTEAFF

v_gene: TRBV25-1
abundance: few
j_gene: TRBJ2-1
CDR3aa: CASTRGGLRSYNEQFF

v_gene: TRBV9
abundance: NA
j_gene: TRBJ2-2
CDR3aa: CASSVVPAGGPRGGELFF

v_gene: TRBV19
abundance: NA
j_gene: TRBJ2-7
CDR3aa: CASSRGQGNEQYF

v_gene: TRBV5-4
abundance: NA
j_gene: TRBJ2-5
CDR3aa: CASSLVAGGPKETQYF

v_gene: TRBV14
abundance: NA
j_gene: TRBJ1-5
CDR3aa: CASSRAGGNQPQHF

v_gene: TRBV12-3/TRBV12-4
abundance: NA
j_gene: TRBJ2-3
CDR3aa: CASSLGAHTQYF

v_gene: TRBV11-3
abundance: NA
j_gene: TRBJ2-5
CDR3aa: CASSPRDRQETQYF

v_gene: TRBV19
abundance: NA
j_gene: TRBJ1-3
CDR3aa: CASISSHGYGRGRKGDTIYF

v_gene: TRBV7-9
abundance: once
j_gene: TRBJ2-2
CDR3aa: CASSAGQGGLTGELFF

v_gene: TRBV7-9
abundance: NA
j_gene: TRBJ1-1
CDR3aa: CASSPFGQLNTEAFF

v_gene: TRBV30
abundance: once
j_gene: TRBJ1-4
CDR3aa: CAWSDPGQGNEKLFF

v_gene: TRBV29-1
abundance: few
j_gene: TRBJ1-1
CDR3aa: CSGYRGDTEAFF

v_gene: TRBV15
abundance: NA
j_gene: TRBJ2-1
CDR3aa: CATSRGEGVVQQFF

v_gene: TRBV7-2
abundance: NA
j_gene: TRBJ2-5
CDR3aa: CASSFRGGGETQYF

v_gene: TRBV5-1
abundance: NA
j_gene: TRBJ1-1
CDR3aa: CASSNPWGRETEAFF

v_gene: TRBV6-5
abundance: NA
j_gene: TRBJ1-2
CDR3aa: CASAARPDYGYTF

v_gene: TRBV5-8
abundance: NA
j_gene: TRBJ1-2
CDR3aa: CASSQQTGRYTF

v_gene: TRBV6-1
abundance: NA
j_gene: TRBJ1-1
CDR3aa: CASSEPLQGKDTEAFF